A selection of T cell receptor beta chains follows, all from one sample in a study of cytomegalovirus exposure and HLA in healthy donors. The assay was immunoSEQ multiplex PCR, and TCRdb's table has in-frame clones only and misses some. The sample has over 100,000 clones; over 70% are singletons. Sequenced material: PBMCs. The receptors originated from a woman aged 40 to 55 in good health and CMV-seronegative. Each CDR3 is given with its conserved first and last residue. Fields, in order: clone size, J gene, V gene, D gene, CDR3 DNA, CDR3 protein. A D gene is named only where the DNA matches it firmly. Rows may omit the clone size; those that give it use once, few, many or a size class.

- | TRBJ1-3 | TRBV10-1 | TRBD1 | TGCGCCAGCAGTGAGCGAGGACAGGGGGCATCCAGCTCTGGAAACACCATATATTTT | CASSERGQGASSSGNTIYF
- | TRBJ2-3 | TRBV29-1 | - | TGCAGCGTTGATCCGGGGACAGATACGCAGTATTTT | CSVDPGTDTQYF
- | TRBJ2-7 | TRBV11-2 | - | TGTGCCAGCAGCAGCAGGGTCGGGGGAAGTCACTACGAGCAGTACTTC | CASSSRVGGSHYEQYF
- | TRBJ1-1 | TRBV6-4 | - | TGTGCCAGCAGTTCGGACCGGGGGTCTGAAGCTTTCTTT | CASSSDRGSEAFF
few | TRBJ1-1 | TRBV5-1 | TRBD1 | TGCGCCAGCAGCTTGGGAGACAGGGTTCTCACTGAAGCTTTCTTT | CASSLGDRVLTEAFF
- | TRBJ1-2 | TRBV6-6 | - | TGTGCCAGCAATCCGGACAGCATAATAAGGGGCTACACCTTC | CASNPDSIIRGYTF
- | TRBJ2-7 | TRBV2 | TRBD1 | TGTGCCAGCAGCGAAATCTGGGGACAGAGCCCCTACGAGCAGTACTTC | CASSEIWGQSPYEQYF
- | TRBJ2-5 | TRBV29-1 | - | TGCAGCGTTGAACCCCGGGACTGGTCCTCCTTGGAGACCCAGTACTTC | CSVEPRDWSSLETQYF
- | TRBJ2-5 | TRBV7-8 | - | TGTGCCAGCAGCTTAGTCAGCCTAGCGACAACTGCGACCCAGTACTTC | CASSLVSLATTATQYF
- | TRBJ1-5 | TRBV7-2 | - | TGTGCCAGCAGCTCGGGTCGTTCTAGCAATCAGCCCCAGCATTTT | CASSSGRSSNQPQHF
- | TRBJ2-3 | TRBV5-4 | TRBD2 | TGTGCCAGCAGCCCTGGGTGGGGGGGGACGGATACGCAGTATTTT | CASSPGWGGTDTQYF
- | TRBJ1-1 | TRBV7-9 | - | TGTGCCAGCAGTCGAACAGGGTCGCACACTGAAGCTTTCTTT | CASSRTGSHTEAFF
- | TRBJ2-5 | TRBV6-5 | TRBD1 | TGTGCCAGCAGCTCCGACGGGACAGGTCAAGAGACCCAGTACTTC | CASSSDGTGQETQYF
- | TRBJ1-2 | TRBV28 | - | TGTGCCAGCGGGGGGACTAACTATGGCTACACCTTC | CASGGTNYGYTF
- | TRBJ2-5 | TRBV18 | - | TGTGCCAGCTCACCACTAGCCAGCCAAGAGACCCAGTACTTC | CASSPLASQETQYF
- | TRBJ1-4 | TRBV11-2 | - | TGTGCCAGCAGCACCTTTCTCCCGGGAGAAAAACTGTTTTTT | CASSTFLPGEKLFF
once | TRBJ2-2 | TRBV7-9 | TRBD1 | TGTGCCAGCAGCTTGAAGGACAGGGGTATCGGGGAGCTGTTTTTT | CASSLKDRGIGELFF
- | TRBJ1-5 | TRBV7-8 | - | TGTGCCAGCAGCTTAATTGAACAGCCACAACATCAGCCCCAGCATTTT | CASSLIEQPQHQPQHF
once | TRBJ2-3 | TRBV2 | - | TGTGCCAGCACGGACACCCGCACAGATACGCAGTATTTT | CASTDTRTDTQYF
- | TRBJ2-7 | TRBV10-3 | - | TGTGCCATCAGCCTTTTTTCGGGAAACTACGAGCAGTACTTC | CAISLFSGNYEQYF
- | TRBJ1-1 | TRBV19 | - | TGTGCCAGTAGTATCAGGGGTCTCACTGAAGCTTTCTTT | CASSIRGLTEAFF
- | TRBJ1-2 | TRBV7-9 | TRBD1 | TGTGCCAGCAGCCCGCCTCGAGGGGCAGGGGGCTATGGCTACACCTTC | CASSPPRGAGGYGYTF